What follows is one T cell receptor beta chain and its context. This sample is part of a study of blood T cell repertoires in COVID-19. The overall study: Acute and convalescent COVID-19 samples came from the United States, Italy and Spain.

This CDR3 is 12 amino acids long. Germline lookup yields CDR1 SGHTA and CDR2 FQGNSA. V shed 3 bases and J shed 11 bases, with 11 bases lying between them. The table came from immunoSEQ multiplex PCR; TCRdb's copy has only in-frame clones and leaves some out. Of roughly 63,000 clones in the sample, roughly 74% are singletons; the top ten hold approximately 28%. The chain has TRBV7-2 and TRBJ2-1; D unresolved. The TCR sequence derives from a woman older than 75 with acute or convalescent COVID-19. Source material: peripheral blood. The CDR3 loop is CASSLAGSKQFF. The CDR3 region has the DNA TGTGCCAGCAGCTTGGCCGGGTCAAAGCAGTTCTTC.